What follows are 14 T cell receptor beta chains derived from one specimen sequenced in a study of blood T cell repertoires in COVID-19. TCRdb's copy holds only in-frame clones and misses some; the assay was immunoSEQ multiplex PCR. This sample has around 180,000 clones, with 88% found just once. The sample consisted of peripheral blood. The receptors derive from a human donor in a cohort sampled during active COVID-19.

This chain links TRBV28 with TRBJ2-7; maybe TRBD1 (5 bases). The V gene's germline CDR1 is MDHEN and CDR2 SYDVKM. Trimming took off 4 bases at V and 2 bases at J, with 15 bases between the two ends. This CDR3 is 15 amino acids long. CDR3 loop: CASSSLTVSPYEQYF. CDR3 nucleotide sequence: TGTGCCAGCAGTTCATTGACAGTTTCGCCCTACGAGCAGTACTTC.

This chain joins TRBV5-6 and TRBJ2-7; 7 bases are a match to TRBD1. V lost 5 bases to trimming and J lost 4 bases; unmatched junction nucleotides: 6. CDR1 is SGHDT, CDR2 YYEEEE, per germline. The CDR3 length is 13 residues. CDR3 in DNA: TGTGCCAGCAGTCGGGACAGTCTATACGAGCAGTACTTC. Its translation is CASSRDSLYEQYF.

The rearrangement uses TRBV10-3 and TRBJ2-7; tentatively, D is TRBD1 (5 bases). The germline V and J ends were trimmed by 3 bases and 3 bases, with 15 bases remaining between them. Germline CDR1 is ENHRY and CDR2 is SYGVKD. CDR3 length: 15 residues. The CDR3 sequence is CAISEGDSYGYEQYF. The CDR3 DNA follows: TGTGCCATCAGTGAAGGAGACAGCTACGGCTACGAGCAGTACTTC.

The chain joins TRBV7-2 to TRBJ2-5; 10 nucleotides line up with TRBD1. The CDR3 loop spans 15 amino acids. V gave up 5 bases and J gave up 5 bases; unmatched junction bases: 8. Germline CDR1 reads SGHTA; CDR2 reads FQGNSA. DNA for the CDR3: TGTGCCAGCAGCCCCGACAGGGGGCTTCTTGAGACCCAGTACTTC. Amino acid sequence: CASSPDRGLLETQYF. The full variable domain, in which reference TRBV7-2 and TRBJ2-5 provide the parts outside the CDR3, is GAGVSQSPSNKVTEKGKDVELRCDPISGHTALYWYRQSLGQGLEFLIYFQGNSAPDKSGLPSDRFSAERTGGSVSTLTIQRTQQEDSAVYLCASSPDRGLLETQYFGPGTRLLVL.

The V call is TRBV27, the J call TRBJ2-7; D call uncertain. Per the germline V gene, CDR1 is MNHEY and CDR2 is SMNVEV (reference sequence). V lost 7 bases and J lost 2, with 15 bases in between. The CDR3 length is 14 residues. CDR3: CASTLVAEPYEQYF. In nucleotides, the CDR3 is TGTGCCAGCACCTTAGTCGCGGAGCCCTACGAGCAGTACTTC.

This clone was found a few times. The V call is TRBV7-2, the J call TRBJ1-2; 9 nucleotides align to TRBD1. This CDR3 contains 14 residues. Trimming cost V 5 bases and J 4 bases; bases outside gene matches: 5. Germline values: CDR1 SGHTA, CDR2 FQGNSA. In nucleotides, the CDR3 is TGTGCCAGCAGCCGGGGACAGGGTGCCTATGGCTACACCTTC. Its translation: CASSRGQGAYGYTF.

The rearrangement uses TRBV6-2 or TRBV6-3 and TRBJ2-7, with D possibly TRBD2 on 6 matching bases. The CDR3 contains 13 residues. The V gene lost 4 bases and the J gene lost 5 bases, with 12 bases spanning the gap. Germline V gene data show CDR1 as MNHEY and CDR2 as SVGEGT. The CDR3 nucleotides read TGTGCCAGCAGTTTTCCTAGCGTGCACGAGCAGTACTTC. Translation gives CASSFPSVHEQYF.

The chain carries TRBV7-8 and TRBJ2-4, with 9 bases matching TRBD1. The J segment lost 6 bases and the V segment lost 5 bases, leaving 2 bases of the junction unmatched. In germline, CDR1 is SGHVS, CDR2 FQNEAQ. The CDR3 is 13 amino acids. This chain's CDR3 is CASSRGQGNIQYF. Here the CDR3 DNA reads TGTGCCAGCAGCCGGGGACAGGGAAACATTCAGTACTTC.

This sequence joins TRBV28 and TRBJ2-4, with D possibly TRBD2 on 5 matching bases. The CDR3 has 13 residues. Germline CDR1 MDHEN, CDR2 SYDVKM. The V gene lost 5 bases and the J gene lost 2 bases, with 7 bases spanning the gap. The DNA of the CDR3 is TGTGCCAGCAGTGGGAGTTCCAAAAACATTCAGTACTTC. Translation: CASSGSSKNIQYF.

V is TRBV11-2 and J is TRBJ2-7; D is undetermined. The germline V gene has CDR1 SGHAT and CDR2 FQNNGV. V shed 2 bases and J shed 3 bases, with 8 bases lying between them. The CDR3 contains 13 residues. CDR3 amino acids: CASSLLQVYEQYF. CDR3 nucleotides: TGTGCCAGCAGCTTATTGCAGGTCTACGAGCAGTACTTC. The whole variable domain, filled in from reference TRBV11-2 and TRBJ2-7, reads EAGVAQSPRYKIIEKRQSVAFWCNPISGHATLYWYQQILGQGPKLLIQFQNNGVVDDSQLPKDRFSAERLKGVDSTLKIQPAKLEDSAVYLCASSLLQVYEQYFGPGTRLTVT.

This clone was detected once. J is TRBJ1-2 and V is TRBV12-3 or TRBV12-4, with a possible D match to TRBD1 (6 bases). The V gene lost 8 bases and the J gene lost 6 bases, with 10 bases spanning the gap. The CDR3 totals 11 residues. Here the CDR3 reads CASSGDDGYTF. The CDR3, as DNA: TGTGCCAGCTCAGGGGACGATGGCTACACCTTC.

The J gene is TRBJ2-7, the V gene TRBV7-9, with 9 bases that match TRBD2. Germline lookup yields CDR1 SEHNR and CDR2 FQNEAQ (reference sequence). Losses at the gene ends were 8 bases for V and 3 bases for J; bases not matched to a gene: 11. This CDR3 region has 15 residues. The CDR3 DNA reads as TGTGCCAGCGCCCTAGCCCTAGCGGGAAGCTACGAGCAGTACTTC. This translates into CASALALAGSYEQYF.

The chain uses TRBV5-1 and TRBJ2-1; the match to TRBD2 covers 9 bases. J lost 6 bases, V lost 1 base, and 5 bases had no gene match. Germline V gives CDR1 SGHRS, CDR2 YFSETQ. The CDR3 sequence is 15 residues long. The CDR3 DNA sequence: TGCGCCAGCAGCTTGTTGACTAGCGGAGTCAATGAGCAGTTCTTC. Amino acids: CASSLLTSGVNEQFF.

The V call is TRBV18, the J call TRBJ2-7; D may be TRBD2 (6 bases). Germline CDR1 reads KGHSH; CDR2 reads LQKENI. The V and J ends lost 2 bases and 3 bases respectively, with 11 bases between them. The CDR3 loop spans 14 amino acids. CDR3 DNA sequence: TGTGCCAGCTCACCAGGGACTGGAGTCTACGAGCAGTACTTC. Translating gives CASSPGTGVYEQYF.